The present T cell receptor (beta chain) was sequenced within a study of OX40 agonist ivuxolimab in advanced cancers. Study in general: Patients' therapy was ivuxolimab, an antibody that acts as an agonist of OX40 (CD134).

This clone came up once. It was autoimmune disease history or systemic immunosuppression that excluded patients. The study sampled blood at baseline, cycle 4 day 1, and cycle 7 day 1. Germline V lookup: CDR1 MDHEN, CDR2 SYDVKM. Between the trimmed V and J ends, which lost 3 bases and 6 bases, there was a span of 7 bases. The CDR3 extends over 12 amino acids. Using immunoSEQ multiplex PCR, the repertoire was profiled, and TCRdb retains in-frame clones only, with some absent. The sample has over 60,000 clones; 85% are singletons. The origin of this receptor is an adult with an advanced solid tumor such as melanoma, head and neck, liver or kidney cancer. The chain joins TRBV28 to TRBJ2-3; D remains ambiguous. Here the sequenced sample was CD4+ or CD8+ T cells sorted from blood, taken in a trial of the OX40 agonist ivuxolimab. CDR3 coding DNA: TGTGCCAGCAGTTTTCGGTGGGATACGCAGTATTTT. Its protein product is CASSFRWDTQYF.